This T cell receptor beta chain was found in a study of blood T cell repertoires in COVID-19. The germline V gene encodes CDR1 MNHEY and CDR2 SVGEGT. The CDR3 extends over 14 amino acids. V lost 7 bases to trimming and J lost 7 bases; unmatched junction nucleotides: 5. Using immunoSEQ multiplex PCR, the repertoire was profiled, and TCRdb retains in-frame clones only, with some absent. In the table there are more than 150,000 clones, around 87% of which are singletons. This receptor was identified in a man aged 35-49 years with active or convalescent COVID-19. Input material: peripheral blood. The chain couples TRBV6-2 or TRBV6-3 to TRBJ2-1; the match to TRBD1 covers 12 bases. The CDR3 region is CASNPGQGANEQFF. DNA of the CDR3: TGTGCCAGCAACCCGGGACAGGGGGCTAATGAGCAGTTCTTC.